Listed here is a single T cell receptor beta chain. The study ran its PCR with 60 Vbeta and 13 Jbeta primers. Some clones are missing from TCRdb's copy, which holds only in-frame ones; the method was immunoSEQ multiplex PCR. The sample yields over 150,000 clones, about 81% seen once. CDR3 length: 13 amino acids. The germline CDR1 and CDR2 sequences are MNHEY and SMNVEV (reference sequence). Deletions cut 6 bases from V and 3 bases from J, with 8 bases between. The data originate from a study of cytomegalovirus exposure and HLA in healthy donors. When sampled, the donors appeared nominally healthy, though they likely had unrecorded immune exposures.

This clonotype was sampled from a woman under 30 in good health and CMV-seronegative. Sequencing was carried out using PBMCs. The chain couples TRBV27 to TRBJ1-4; possible D gene TRBD1, 6 bases. The CDR3 bases are TGTGCCAGCAGCCAGGGGTCTAATGAAAAACTGTTTTTT. It specifies CASSQGSNEKLFF.